What follows are 13 T cell receptor beta chains derived from one specimen sequenced in a study of cytotoxic CD8 clonotypes in ibrutinib-treated CLL. The repertoire was sequenced with immunoSEQ multiplex PCR; TCRdb's copy has only in-frame clones and lacks some. The sample lists over 140,000 clones, approximately 80% seen once, with 7.6% in the top ten. The specimen was PBMCs, collected after 36 months of ibrutinib treatment. These receptors were obtained from a human donor with chronic lymphocytic leukemia.

This clone turned up a few times. V usage is TRBV6-6 and J usage is TRBJ1-2; a weak D match, TRBD1 (5 bases). Germline CDR1 and CDR2: MNHNY and SVGAGI (reference sequence). Trimming cost V 8 bases and J 6 bases, with 10 bases left between them. The CDR3 is 11 residues long. The CDR3 here is CASGGGDGYTF. The CDR3 region has the DNA TGTGCCAGCGGGGGAGGGGATGGCTACACCTTC.

Only one count was recorded for this clone. V is TRBV5-6 and J is TRBJ1-2; 8 positions agree with TRBD1. Germline values: CDR1 SGHDT, CDR2 YYEEEE. Trimming at V came to 4 bases and at J to 4 bases, leaving 9 bases not matched to a gene. CDR3 length: 15 residues. CDR3 in DNA: TGTGCCAGCAGCCAAACTATAACAGGGGGCTATGGCTACACCTTC. It yields the protein CASSQTITGGYGYTF.

The V call is TRBV7-9, the J call TRBJ2-5; TRBD2 matches 7 bases. With 2 bases clipped from V and 4 bases from J, the junction kept 10 bases outside the gene matches. Germline lookup yields CDR1 SEHNR and CDR2 FQNEAQ (reference sequence). This CDR3 spans 16 amino acids. CDR3 in amino acids: CASSLRMSGTGETQYF. CDR3 sequence (DNA): TGTGCCAGCAGCTTAAGAATGAGCGGGACCGGAGAGACCCAGTACTTC. The full variable domain, its missing parts supplied by reference TRBV7-9 and TRBJ2-5, is DTGVSQNPRHKITKRGQNVTFRCDPISEHNRLYWYRQTLGQGPEFLTYFQNEAQLEKSRLLSDRFSAERPKGSFSTLEIQRTEQGDSAMYLCASSLRMSGTGETQYFGPGTRLLVL.

The chain couples TRBV18 to TRBJ1-5; D uncertain. V dropped 1 base and J dropped 0 bases, with 13 bases sitting between them. CDR1 is KGHSH, CDR2 LQKENI, per germline. CDR3 size: 17 residues. CDR3 nucleotides: TGTGCCAGCTCACCACAGGCTGCAAAGAATAGCAATCAGCCCCAGCATTTT. This encodes CASSPQAAKNSNQPQHF. Full variable domain (outside the CDR3, taken from reference TRBV18 and TRBJ1-5): NAGVMQNPRHLVRRRGQEARLRCSPMKGHSHVYWYRQLPEEGLKFMVYLQKENIIDESGMPKERFSAEFPKEGPSILRIQQVVRGDSAAYFCASSPQAAKNSNQPQHFGDGTRLSIL.

The chain has TRBV29-1 and TRBJ2-1; unclear D gene. Germline V gene data show CDR1 as SQVTM and CDR2 as ANQGSEA. This CDR3 contains 14 residues. V shed 4 bases and J shed 2 bases, with 12 bases lying between them. The CDR3 spells CSVGLSVTYNEQFF. For the CDR3, the DNA is TGCAGCGTTGGCCTCAGCGTTACCTACAATGAGCAGTTCTTC.

This rearrangement joins TRBV27 to TRBJ1-2; maybe TRBD1 (6 bases). The V end lost 2 bases, the J end lost 4 bases, and 11 bases lay between the germline ends. Germline V lookup: CDR1 MNHEY, CDR2 SMNVEV (reference sequence). This CDR3 has 14 amino acids. CDR3 residues: CASSLTGAAYGYTF. The CDR3 DNA reads as TGTGCCAGCAGTTTAACGGGGGCGGCCTATGGCTACACCTTC.

The V and J genes are TRBV5-1 and TRBJ1-1, with D perhaps TRBD1 (5 bases). This CDR3 region has 15 residues. The germline gives CDR1 SGHRS, CDR2 YFSETQ. The V end was cut by 1 base, the J end by 3 bases, with 13 bases between. This chain's CDR3 is CASSLLRGIYTEAFF. In DNA, the CDR3 is TGCGCCAGCAGCTTGCTTAGGGGTATTTACACTGAAGCTTTCTTT.

The CDR3 DNA reads as TGTGCCAGTAGTTTGACAGGGGTTGGATGGCGGGAGCAGTACTTC. Translated, it gives CASSLTGVGWREQYF. The chain recombines TRBV19 with TRBJ2-7, with 8 bases identical to TRBD1. Germline V CDR1 and CDR2: LNHDA, SQIVND (reference sequence). Trimming took 5 bases from V and 7 from J; bases not matched to a gene: 13. CDR3 length: 15 residues.

This clone was detected only once. The chain carries TRBV30 and TRBJ2-5; D remains unclear. CDR3 size: 13 residues. The V end lost 2 bases, the J end lost 2 bases, and 9 bases lay between the germline ends. Germline V CDR1 and CDR2: GTSNPN, SVGIG (reference sequence). The chain's CDR3 is CAWSKAPQETQYF. The CDR3 DNA reads as TGTGCCTGGAGTAAAGCGCCACAAGAGACCCAGTACTTC.

The chain links TRBV9 to TRBJ2-1; D possibly corresponds to TRBD2 (6 bases). Germline loops: CDR1 SGDLS, CDR2 YYNGEE. The CDR3 has 15 amino acids. The ends were cut back, 0 bases at V and 3 bases at J, with 10 bases in the middle. The CDR3, as DNA: TGTGCCAGCAGCGTAGCGGGAGTAGTCTACAATGAGCAGTTCTTC. Translation gives CASSVAGVVYNEQFF.

This clone turned up a few times. V is TRBV5-1 and J is TRBJ2-3, with a possible D match to TRBD1 (6 bases). CDR3 length: 16 residues. From germline, CDR1 is SGHRS and CDR2 YFSETQ. Trimming stripped 4 bases from V and 2 bases from J, with 17 bases between. Written as DNA, the CDR3 is TGCGCCAGCAGCCAACAGGGTTCTCCTAACACAGATACGCAGTATTTT. Encoded protein: CASSQQGSPNTDTQYF.

The rearrangement uses TRBV5-1 and TRBJ2-3; 9 nucleotides agree with TRBD2. The germline V gene encodes CDR1 SGHRS and CDR2 YFSETQ. Trimming removed 2 bases from V and 3 bases from J; junction bases left unmatched: 7. The CDR3 contains 16 residues. CDR3 DNA sequence: TGCGCCAGCAGCTTTGGCGCTAGCGGGAAGACAGATACGCAGTATTTT. Translated, it gives CASSFGASGKTDTQYF.

This sequence joins TRBV6-5 and TRBJ2-7; unclear D gene. V lost 7 bases and J 1 base, leaving 11 bases between the germline ends. CDR1 MNHEY and CDR2 SVGAGI come from the germline V gene. The CDR3 is made up of 13 amino acids. The CDR3 DNA sequence: TGTGCCAGCACGTCGGGCAAGTCCTACGAGCAGTACTTC. This translates into CASTSGKSYEQYF.